This T cell receptor beta chain was captured in a study of beta chain features in type 1 diabetes. Looking at the study overall: On cell yields, gender and age, patients and healthy donors were similar. Regarding the study as a whole: People with Type 1 diabetes carried modestly yet significantly shorter TCRB CDR3s in all four CD4+ subsets. More deletions and fewer insertions at VDJ junctions were found in patients with type 1 diabetes.

Regarding this clone: The antigen remains undetermined.

TCRB transcripts that were expressed got sequenced, as all of the isolated RNA had been reverse transcribed. Approximately 3.5 million reads per sample on average were obtained from naive, central memory and regulatory T cell samples. Using immunoSEQ multiplex PCR, the repertoire was profiled, and TCRdb retains in-frame clones only, with some absent. The table lists about 650,000 clones, under 15% of them singletons. V was cut by 0 bases and J by 3 bases, with 11 bases left in between. Germline loops: CDR1 LGHNA, CDR2 YNFKEQ. The CDR3 spans 15 residues. Sequences were obtained from naive CD4+ T cells from blood. V is TRBV4-2 and J is TRBJ1-1; D not certain. The clonotype comes from a young man with type 1 diabetes. CDR3 nucleotides: TGTGCCAGCAGCCAAGATCAATCTACGGACACTGAAGCTTTCTTT. It codes for CASSQDQSTDTEAFF.